These 5 T cell receptor beta chains came from one sample sequenced in a study of shared clonotypes between healthy human individuals. Only in-frame clones appear in the TCRdb table, and some are missing; sequencing was by immunoSEQ multiplex PCR. The top ten hold approximately 1.5% of the sample, which has about a million clones, roughly 70% seen once. The sequencing input was memory CD4+ T cells sorted from blood. Indicated subset: CD45RA-negative fraction. These receptors came from a man younger than 30 in good health.

The V call is TRBV10-3, the J call TRBJ2-7, with 7 bases that match TRBD1. CDR1 and CDR2 (germline): ENHRY, SYGVKD. The CDR3 runs to 12 residues. The CDR3 bases are TGTGGCACTGGGGACAGAACCTACGAGCAGTACTTC. It yields the protein CGTGDRTYEQYF.

This clone was counted a few times. The chain has TRBV5-4 and TRBJ2-2, with D hard to call. Germline CDR1 SGHNT, CDR2 YYREEE (reference sequence). The CDR3 covers 15 residues. Trimming left V 0 bases short and J 7 bases short, with 13 bases between. The CDR3, as DNA: TGTGCCAGCAGCTTGGCAAGAGGAAATCACGGGGAGCTGTTTTTT. This sequence encodes CASSLARGNHGELFF.

The genes are TRBV5-8 and TRBJ1-6; 8 bases are a match to TRBD1. CDR1 and CDR2 from the germline V gene are SGHTS and YDEGEE. The CDR3 has 16 residues. Germline trimming cut 2 bases from V and 3 bases from J; bases unmatched to any gene: 4. DNA of the CDR3: TGTGCCAGCAGCTTTACAGGGGGAAACTATAATTCACCCCTCCACTTT. Its protein product is CASSFTGGNYNSPLHF. Drawing the rest from reference TRBV5-8 and TRBJ1-6, the complete variable domain is EAGVTQSPTHLIKTRGQQATLRCSPISGHTSVYWYQQALGLGLQFLLWYDEGEERNRGNFPPRFSGRQFPNYSSELNVNALELEDSALYLCASSFTGGNYNSPLHFGNGTRLTVT.

The chain uses TRBV5-1 and TRBJ2-6; no clear D. This CDR3 region has 16 residues. V lost 0 bases and J lost 1, with 8 bases in between. Germline assignment: CDR1 SGHRS and CDR2 YFSETQ. This CDR3 is CASSLAISSGANVLTF. DNA for the CDR3: TGCGCCAGCAGCTTGGCAATAAGTTCTGGGGCCAACGTCCTGACTTTC.

This chain connects TRBV7-9 to TRBJ2-2, with a weak D call TRBD1 (6 bases). CDR3 size: 16 residues. Germline V lookup: CDR1 SEHNR, CDR2 FQNEAQ (reference sequence). Trimming left V 2 bases short and J 0 bases short, with 10 bases between. CDR3 DNA: TGTGCCAGCAGCTTAATACAGGGCCCGAACACCGGGGAGCTGTTTTTT. Residues: CASSLIQGPNTGELFF.